The 13 T cell receptor beta chains reported below all come from one sample, sequenced in a study of post-analysis software for immune sequencing data. Broader study findings: Relative to controls, patients had about 5 TRBV segments at higher frequency, with TRBV5-6, TRBV5-1 and TRBV20-1 among these.

Which antigens these TCRs recognize remains unknown. Every TCR beta cDNA library bore unique molecular identifiers. MiXCR, run by TCRdb on the PCR reads, gives a single entry per CDR3 protein. The repertoire holds 740,000 or so distinct CDR3 sequences, about 57% seen once, with approximately 4.2% in the top ten. Sequencing was done on a sample of blood. Every receptor here comes from a girl under 18 with multiple sclerosis.

This clonotype has at least ten counts. This chain joins TRBV29-1 and TRBJ2-7; D tentatively fits TRBD1 or TRBD2 (5 bases each). This CDR3 comprises 14 residues. CDR1 is SQVTM and CDR2 is ANQGSEA in the germline V gene. V shed 3 bases and J shed 6 bases, with 18 bases lying between them. As DNA, the CDR3 is TGCAGCGTTGAGGGGGTTGGTGGGAGTCGCGAGCAGTACTTC. Its protein product is CSVEGVGGSREQYF.

The rearrangement joins TRBV5-1 to TRBJ2-1; 13 bases agree with TRBD2. The length of the CDR3 is 18 residues. V lost 1 base to trimming and J lost 6 bases; unmatched junction nucleotides: 10. Germline V lookup: CDR1 SGHRS, CDR2 YFSETQ. As DNA, the CDR3 is TGCGCCAGCAGCTTGACCACTAGCGGGAGGGCCTCGAGCAATGAGCAGTTCTTC. It translates to CASSLTTSGRASSNEQFF.

The chain employs TRBV9 and TRBJ2-7; 11 positions match TRBD1. The CDR3 covers 17 residues. The J segment lost 4 bases and the V segment lost 0 bases, leaving 9 bases of the junction unmatched. CDR1 and CDR2 (germline): SGDLS, YYNGEE. CDR3 sequence reads: CASSVGLSDRGLYEQYF. In DNA, the CDR3 is TGTGCCAGCAGCGTAGGTCTGTCGGACAGGGGGCTGTACGAGCAGTACTTC.

This clonotype occurred a few times. The gene calls are TRBV3-1 and TRBJ2-7; D might be TRBD1 (5 bases). CDR3 size: 17 residues. V was cut by 4 bases and J by 0 bases, with 19 bases left in between. CDR1 and CDR2 (germline): LGHDT, YNNKEL (reference sequence). The CDR3 DNA follows: TGTGCCAGCAGCCCCGGGCCAGGGCAGCGAACCTCCTACGAGCAGTACTTC. Translated: CASSPGPGQRTSYEQYF.

The sample holds a few counts of this clonotype. This chain links TRBV20-1 with TRBJ2-5; D is ambiguous. V lost 3 bases to trimming and J lost 5 bases, with 13 bases between them. Germline assignment: CDR1 DFQATT and CDR2 SNEGSKA (reference sequence). The CDR3 covers 13 residues. The chain's CDR3 is CSASLGLGETQYF. The CDR3 DNA sequence: TGCAGTGCTAGTTTGGGCCTCGGGGAGACCCAGTACTTC.

V is TRBV5-1 and J is TRBJ2-2; D not certain. Germline CDR1 reads SGHRS; CDR2 reads YFSETQ. Trimming cost V 1 base and J 2 bases, with 12 bases left between them. CDR3 length: 16 amino acids. The CDR3: CASSLSTGHNTGELFF. CDR3 nucleotide sequence: TGCGCCAGCAGCTTGTCAACGGGTCATAACACCGGGGAGCTGTTTTTT.

The CDR3 coding sequence is TGTGCCAGCAGACGGGGACAGGGGAACCAAGAGACCCAGTACTTC. It yields the protein CASRRGQGNQETQYF. The chain recombines TRBV6-5 with TRBJ2-5, with 10 bases fitting TRBD1. In germline, CDR1 is MNHEY, CDR2 SVGAGI. The J segment lost 0 bases and the V segment lost 6 bases, leaving 4 bases of the junction unmatched. This CDR3 has 15 amino acids.

This clonotype was recorded many times. This chain connects TRBV4-2 to TRBJ2-6; D not certain. The germline V and J ends were trimmed by 0 bases and 2 bases, with 8 bases remaining between them. Per the germline V gene, CDR1 is LGHNA and CDR2 is YNFKEQ. The CDR3 runs 16 residues. The CDR3 DNA reads TGTGCCAGCAGCCAAGAGGAAACAGCTGGGGCCAACGTCCTGACTTTC. Translated: CASSQEETAGANVLTF.

This clonotype was observed once. The chain is built from TRBV3-1 and TRBJ2-4; D gene uncertain. TRBJ2-7 explains the end of the DNA better; the J call may be wrong. Germline assignment: CDR1 LGHDT and CDR2 YNNKEL (reference sequence). The CDR3 extends over 13 amino acids. DNA of the CDR3: TGTGCCAGCAGCCAAGGTGGAAACCCCGAGCAGTACTTC. It translates to CASSQGGNPEQYF.

CDR3 region: CSARVRGGTGVTDTQYF. DNA for the CDR3: TGCAGTGCTAGAGTCCGGGGGGGGACAGGGGTCACAGATACGCAGTATTTT. This sequence joins TRBV20-1 and TRBJ2-3; 10 bases line up with TRBD1. The germline gives CDR1 DFQATT, CDR2 SNEGSKA (reference sequence). CDR3 length equals 17 residues. The trim removed 1 base at V and 2 bases at J, leaving 9 bases unmatched.

The chain carries TRBV6-4 and TRBJ2-1; D is undetermined. Looked up from germline, CDR1 is MRHNA and CDR2 is SNTAGT. The V and J ends lost 3 bases and 7 bases respectively, with 13 bases between them. The CDR3 spans 14 residues. The DNA of the CDR3 is TGTGCCAGCAGTGATGACCCCATCGGGAATGAGCAGTTCTTC. It codes for CASSDDPIGNEQFF.

J is TRBJ2-1 and V is TRBV5-1; 8 nucleotides align to TRBD2. Germline loops: CDR1 SGHRS, CDR2 YFSETQ. The V gene end was trimmed by 2 bases and the J gene end by 3 bases; junction bases not matched to a gene: 10. The CDR3 runs to 17 residues. The CDR3 protein is CASSLTLTSGNYNEQFF. The CDR3 DNA follows: TGCGCCAGCAGCTTAACCCTCACTAGCGGAAACTACAATGAGCAGTTCTTC. The full variable domain, its missing parts supplied by reference TRBV5-1 and TRBJ2-1, is KAGVTQTPRYLIKTRGQQVTLSCSPISGHRSVSWYQQTPGQGLQFLFEYFSETQRNKGNFPGRFSGRQFSNSRSEMNVSTLELGDSALYLCASSLTLTSGNYNEQFFGPGTRLTVL.

For this clonotype: Since the CDR3 does not end with the conserved phenylalanine or tryptophan, this likely comes from a read error. The chain joins TRBV12-3 or TRBV12-4 to TRBJ1-2, with no clear D. V was pared by 4 bases and J by 3 bases, with 3 bases between. CDR3 size: 11 residues. DNA for the CDR3: TGTGCCAGCAGTTCACACTATGGCTACACCGTC. This translates into CASSSHYGYTV.